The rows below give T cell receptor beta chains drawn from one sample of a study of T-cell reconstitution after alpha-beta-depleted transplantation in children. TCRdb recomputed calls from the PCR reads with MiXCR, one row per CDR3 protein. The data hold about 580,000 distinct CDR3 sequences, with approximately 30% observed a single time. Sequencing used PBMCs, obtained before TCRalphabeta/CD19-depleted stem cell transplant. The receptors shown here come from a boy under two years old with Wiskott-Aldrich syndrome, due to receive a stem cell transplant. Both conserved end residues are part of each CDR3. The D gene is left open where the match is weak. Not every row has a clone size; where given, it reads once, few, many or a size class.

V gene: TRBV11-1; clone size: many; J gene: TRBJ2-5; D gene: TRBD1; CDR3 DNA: TGTGCCAGCAGCTTAGCGACAGGGCAAGAGACCCAGTACTTC; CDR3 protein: CASSLATGQETQYF
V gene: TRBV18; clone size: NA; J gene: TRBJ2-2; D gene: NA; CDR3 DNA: TGTGCCAGCTCACCACGAGACAGCACCGGGGAGCTGTTTTTT; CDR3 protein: CASSPRDSTGELFF
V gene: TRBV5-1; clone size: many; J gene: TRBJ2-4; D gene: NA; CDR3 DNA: TGCGCCAGCAGCTTACCGGCCAAAAACATTCAGTACTTC; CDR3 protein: CASSLPAKNIQYF
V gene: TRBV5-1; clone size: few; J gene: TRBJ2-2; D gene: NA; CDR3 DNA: TGCGCCAGCAGCTTGGACGGGAAGGCCGGGGAGCTGTTTTTT; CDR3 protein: CASSLDGKAGELFF
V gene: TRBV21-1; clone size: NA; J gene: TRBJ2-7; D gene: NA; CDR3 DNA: TGTGCCAGCAGCAAAGCGACTAGCGGAAGGGGGGACTACGAGCAGTACTTC; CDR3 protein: CASSKATSGRGDYEQYF
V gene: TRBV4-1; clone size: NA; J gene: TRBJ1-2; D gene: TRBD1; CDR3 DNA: TGCGCCAGCAGCCGAAAACAGGGGCTTCGTGGCTACACCTTC; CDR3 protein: CASSRKQGLRGYTF
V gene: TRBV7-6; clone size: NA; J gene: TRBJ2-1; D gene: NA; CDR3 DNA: TGTGCCAGCAGCCTCGGAGGGCTGACCTACAATGAGCAGTTCTTC; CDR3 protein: CASSLGGLTYNEQFF
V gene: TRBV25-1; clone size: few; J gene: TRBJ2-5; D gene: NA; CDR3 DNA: TGTGCCAGCAGTGAAGGGGGAACGGATCTCCGAGAGACCCAGTACTTC; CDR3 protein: CASSEGGTDLRETQYF
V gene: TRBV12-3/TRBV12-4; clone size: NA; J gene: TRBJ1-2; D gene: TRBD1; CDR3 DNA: TGTGCCAGCAGACCCGGGACAGATGGCTACACCTTC; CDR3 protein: CASRPGTDGYTF
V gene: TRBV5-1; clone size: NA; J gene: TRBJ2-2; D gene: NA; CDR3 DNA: TGCGCCAGCAGCTTGTACGGGGCGAACACCGGGGAGCTGTTTTTT; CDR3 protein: CASSLYGANTGELFF
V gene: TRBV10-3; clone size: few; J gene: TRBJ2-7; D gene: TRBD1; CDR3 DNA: TGTGCCATCCTGCCACGGGACAGGGTATCCTACGAGCAGTACTTC; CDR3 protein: CAILPRDRVSYEQYF
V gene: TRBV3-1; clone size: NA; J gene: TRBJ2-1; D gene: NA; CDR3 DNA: TGTGCCAGCAGCCCCAGGGTAGTAGGGGGACTGAACAATGAGCAGTTCTTC; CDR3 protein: CASSPRVVGGLNNEQFF
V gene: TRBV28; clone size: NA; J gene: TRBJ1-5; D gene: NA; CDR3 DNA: TGTGCCAGCAGTTGGGAGATTCGTAGCAATCAGCCCCAGCATTTT; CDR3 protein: CASSWEIRSNQPQHF
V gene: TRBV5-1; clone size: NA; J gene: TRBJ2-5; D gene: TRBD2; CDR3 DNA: TGCGCCGGCAGCTTGGGGACTAGCGGGACGGAGACCCAGTACTTC; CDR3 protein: CAGSLGTSGTETQYF
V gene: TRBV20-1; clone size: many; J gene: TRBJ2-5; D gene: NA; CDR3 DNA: TGCAGTGCTAGAGGCCCCCAAGAGACCCAGTACTTC; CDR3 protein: CSARGPQETQYF
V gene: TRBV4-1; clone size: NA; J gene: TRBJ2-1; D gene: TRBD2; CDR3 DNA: TGCGCCAGCAGCCAAGAAAGGGCAACTACTAGCGGGAGGGACAATGAGCAGTTCTTC; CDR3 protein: CASSQERATTSGRDNEQFF
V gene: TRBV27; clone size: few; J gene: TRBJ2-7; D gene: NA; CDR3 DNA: TGTGCCAGCAGTCCTACACGGGAGAGTCGGGAGCAGTACTTC; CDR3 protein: CASSPTRESREQYF
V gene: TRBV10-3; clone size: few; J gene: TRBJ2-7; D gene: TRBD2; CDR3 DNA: TGTGCCATCAGCCCGACTAGCGGGAGGGAGAGCTACGAGCAGTACTTC; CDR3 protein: CAISPTSGRESYEQYF
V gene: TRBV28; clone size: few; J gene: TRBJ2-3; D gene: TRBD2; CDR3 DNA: TGTGCCACCCAGCGGGATGCCACAGATACGCAGTATTTT; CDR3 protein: CATQRDATDTQYF
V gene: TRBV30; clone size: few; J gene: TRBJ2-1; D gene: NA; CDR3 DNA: TGTGCCTGGAGTGTACTGGGGGCTTTAGGCAATGAGCAGTTCTTC; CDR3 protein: CAWSVLGALGNEQFF
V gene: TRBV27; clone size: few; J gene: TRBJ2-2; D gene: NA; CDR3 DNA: TGTGCCAGCAGTTTAGGGCAGGGGTTTTCCGGGGAGCTGTTTTTT; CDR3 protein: CASSLGQGFSGELFF
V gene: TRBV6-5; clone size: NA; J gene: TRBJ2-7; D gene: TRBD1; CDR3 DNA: TGTGCCAGCAGTTACCCGGGACAGGGGGTCCACGAGCAGTACTTC; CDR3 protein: CASSYPGQGVHEQYF
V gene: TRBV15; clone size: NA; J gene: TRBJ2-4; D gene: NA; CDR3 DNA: TGTGCCACCAGCCCCGGAGGAGGGGGCCAAAACATTCAGTACTTC; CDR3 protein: CATSPGGGGQNIQYF
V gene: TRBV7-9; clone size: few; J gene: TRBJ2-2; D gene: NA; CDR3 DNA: TGTGCCAGCAGCTTTTTCGGGACGACGAACACCGGGGAGCTGTTTTTT; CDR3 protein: CASSFFGTTNTGELFF
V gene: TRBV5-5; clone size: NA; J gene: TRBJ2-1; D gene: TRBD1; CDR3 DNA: TGTGCCAGCCATACGGGACAGGGAATCAATGAGCAGTTCTTC; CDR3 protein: CASHTGQGINEQFF
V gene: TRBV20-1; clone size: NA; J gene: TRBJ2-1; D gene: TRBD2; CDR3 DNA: TGCAGTGCTAGACATATGACTAGCGGGATTGGTAATGAGCAGTTCTTC; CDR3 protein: CSARHMTSGIGNEQFF
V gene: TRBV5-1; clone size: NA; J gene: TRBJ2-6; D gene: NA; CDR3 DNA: TGCGCCAGCAGCTTGACAGCTACTGGGGCCAACGTCCTGACTTTC; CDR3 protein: CASSLTATGANVLTF
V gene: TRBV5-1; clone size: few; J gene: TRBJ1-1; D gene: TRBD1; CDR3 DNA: TGCGCCAGCAGCCCAATGAGCAGGGGGGCGAACACTGAAGCTTTCTTT; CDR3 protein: CASSPMSRGANTEAFF